This record covers a single T cell receptor beta chain. Its matching antigen is unknown. The assay was immunoSEQ multiplex PCR, and TCRdb's table has in-frame clones only and misses some. Here the sample spans about 45,000 clones, about 89% being singletons. The entry originates in a study of OX40 agonist ivuxolimab in advanced cancers. In the study overall: Ivuxolimab was delivered to patients intravenously every 2 weeks at doses spanning 0.01 to 10 mg/kg. The group had a mean age of roughly 56 years, ranged from about 20 to 79, and was around 82% male.

Whole-study findings and limits: Dose levels from 0.1 to 3.0 mg/kg saw CD4+ and CD8+ blood T cells expand clonally by week 6.

This CDR3 region has 13 residues. V lost 6 bases and J 8 bases, leaving 14 bases between the germline ends. Germline CDR1 is WNHNN and CDR2 is SYGVQD (reference sequence). The origin of this receptor is an adult with an advanced solid tumor such as melanoma, head and neck, liver or kidney cancer. Source: CD4+ or CD8+ T cells sorted from blood, taken in a trial of the OX40 agonist ivuxolimab. The chain employs TRBV10-1 and TRBJ2-1, with a tentative D call TRBD1 (6 bases). CDR3 sequence: CASSRRGFYEQFF. For the CDR3, the DNA is TGCGCCAGCAGCCGTAGGGGGTTTTATGAGCAGTTCTTC.